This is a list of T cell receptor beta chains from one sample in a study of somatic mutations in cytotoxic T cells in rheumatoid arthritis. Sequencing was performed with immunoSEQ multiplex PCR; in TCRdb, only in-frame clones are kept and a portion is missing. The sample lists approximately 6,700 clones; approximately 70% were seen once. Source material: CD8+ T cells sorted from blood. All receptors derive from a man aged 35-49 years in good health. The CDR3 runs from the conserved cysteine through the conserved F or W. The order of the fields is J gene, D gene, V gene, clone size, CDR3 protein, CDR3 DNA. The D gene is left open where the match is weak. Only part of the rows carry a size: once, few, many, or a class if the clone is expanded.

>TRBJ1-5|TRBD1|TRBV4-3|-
CASSPGQGEQPQHF
TGCGCCAGCAGCCCCGGACAGGGCGAACAGCCCCAGCATTTT
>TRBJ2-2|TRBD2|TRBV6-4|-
CASSDSTSGRFNTGELFF
TGTGCCAGCAGTGACTCGACTAGCGGGAGGTTTAACACCGGGGAGCTGTTTTTT
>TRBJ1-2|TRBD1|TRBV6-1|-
CASSPLGQGYGYTF
TGTGCCAGCAGCCCCCTAGGACAGGGCTATGGCTACACCTTC
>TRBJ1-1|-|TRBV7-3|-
CASSRGLNTEAFF
TGTGCCAGCAGCAGGGGCCTGAACACTGAAGCTTTCTTT
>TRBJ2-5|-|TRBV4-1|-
CASSHHSAGTGARGLAKETQYF
TGCGCCAGCAGCCACCACAGCGCCGGGACAGGGGCCCGGGGACTAGCTAAGGAGACCCAGTACTTC
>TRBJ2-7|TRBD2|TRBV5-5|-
CASSLAAAGGSYEQYF
TGTGCCAGCAGCTTGGCCGCAGCGGGAGGTTCCTACGAGCAGTACTTC
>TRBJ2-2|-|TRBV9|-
CASSALQVGASGELFF
TGTGCCAGCAGCGCCCTCCAGGTCGGGGCGTCCGGGGAGCTGTTTTTT
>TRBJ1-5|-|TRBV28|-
CATRGGASWNQPQHF
TGTGCCACGAGGGGGGGGGCGAGTTGGAATCAGCCCCAGCATTTT
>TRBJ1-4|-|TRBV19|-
CASSRSGRVDEKLFF
TGTGCCAGTTCCCGAAGCGGCAGGGTTGATGAAAAACTGTTTTTT
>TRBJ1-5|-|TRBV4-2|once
CASSQDLHSNQPQHF
TGTGCCAGCAGCCAAGATCTCCATAGCAATCAGCCCCAGCATTTT
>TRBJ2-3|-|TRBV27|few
CASSLYRDTDTQYF
TGTGCCAGCAGTTTATATCGGGACACAGATACGCAGTATTTT
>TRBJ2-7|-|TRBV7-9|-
CASRLDRTYEQYF
TGTGCCAGCAGATTAGACAGAACCTACGAGCAGTACTTC
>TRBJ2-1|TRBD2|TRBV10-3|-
CATSPGERGVAYNEQFF
TGTGCCACCTCCCCGGGGGAGCGGGGGGTCGCGTACAATGAGCAGTTCTTC
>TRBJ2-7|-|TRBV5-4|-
CASSPDRRGYEQYF
TGTGCCAGCAGCCCGGACAGGAGGGGCTACGAGCAGTACTTC
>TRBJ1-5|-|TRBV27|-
CASSLSDSNQPQHF
TGTGCCAGCAGTTTAAGCGATAGCAATCAGCCCCAGCATTTT
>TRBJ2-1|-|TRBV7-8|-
CASSLRGRYNEQFF
TGTGCCAGCAGCTTAAGAGGTCGCTACAATGAGCAGTTCTTC
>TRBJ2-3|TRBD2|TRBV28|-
CASSPLAGGPDTQYF
TGTGCCAGCAGTCCTCTAGCGGGAGGGCCGGATACGCAGTATTTT
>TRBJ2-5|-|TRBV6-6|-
CASSPQGDPQETQYF
TGTGCCAGCAGCCCTCAGGGAGATCCTCAAGAGACCCAGTACTTC
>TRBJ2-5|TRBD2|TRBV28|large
CASEQRTSGQETQYF
TGTGCCAGCGAACAACGAACTAGCGGCCAAGAGACCCAGTACTTC
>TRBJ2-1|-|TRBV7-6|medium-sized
CASSPLGLAGNNEQFF
TGTGCCAGCAGCCCGCTAGGACTTGCGGGCAACAATGAGCAGTTCTTC
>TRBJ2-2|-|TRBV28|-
CASSLGLLDTGELFF
TGTGCCAGCAGTTTGGGTCTATTAGACACCGGGGAGCTGTTTTTT
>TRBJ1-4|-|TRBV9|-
CASSVEAVNEKLFF
TGTGCCAGCAGCGTAGAGGCAGTTAATGAAAAACTGTTTTTT
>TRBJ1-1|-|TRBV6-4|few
CASRDTANTEAFF
TGTGCCAGCAGGGACACAGCTAACACTGAAGCTTTCTTT
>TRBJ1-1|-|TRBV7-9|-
CASSSGTGNTEAFF
TGTGCCAGCAGCTCCGGGACTGGAAACACTGAAGCTTTCTTT
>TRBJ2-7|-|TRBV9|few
CASSVGGSTGDEQYF
TGTGCCAGCAGCGTGGGGGGGTCGACAGGGGACGAGCAGTACTTC
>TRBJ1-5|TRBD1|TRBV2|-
CASSVAGGYQPQHF
TGTGCCAGCAGTGTGGCAGGGGGCTATCAGCCCCAGCATTTT
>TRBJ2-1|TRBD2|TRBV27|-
CASSLSTLPTSGRTFF
TGTGCCAGCAGTTTATCGACCCTTCCGACTAGCGGGAGAACGTTCTTC
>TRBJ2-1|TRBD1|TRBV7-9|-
CASSSTGTGEDEQFF
TGTGCCAGCAGCTCGACCGGGACAGGGGAGGATGAGCAGTTCTTC
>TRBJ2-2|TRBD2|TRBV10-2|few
CASSPTSGSGELFF
TGCGCCAGCAGTCCGACTAGCGGGAGCGGGGAGCTGTTTTTT
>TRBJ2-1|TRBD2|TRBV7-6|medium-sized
CASSLGTSGEQFF
TGTGCCAGCAGCTTAGGCACTAGCGGCGAGCAGTTCTTC
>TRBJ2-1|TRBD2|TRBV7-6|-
CASSLGPGTSGRNEQFF
TGTGCCAGCAGCTTAGGGCCCGGGACTAGCGGGAGAAATGAGCAGTTCTTC
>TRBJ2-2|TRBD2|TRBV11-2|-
CASSFGRLARDTGELFF
TGTGCCAGCAGCTTTGGTCGACTAGCGCGAGACACCGGGGAGCTGTTTTTT
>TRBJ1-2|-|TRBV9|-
CASSPGASGGYGYTF
TGTGCCAGCAGCCCCGGGGCGTCGGGAGGCTATGGCTACACCTTC
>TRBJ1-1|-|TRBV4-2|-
CASSQDGAGMDTEAFF
TGTGCCAGCAGCCAAGATGGGGCAGGGATGGACACTGAAGCTTTCTTT
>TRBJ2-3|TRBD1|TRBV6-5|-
CASSYSGQRTDTQYF
TGTGCCAGCAGTTACTCGGGACAGCGCACAGATACGCAGTATTTT
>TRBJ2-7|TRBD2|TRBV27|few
CASRWGGEQYF
TGTGCCAGCAGATGGGGGGGCGAGCAGTACTTC
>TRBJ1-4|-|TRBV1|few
CTSSQEGQGGEKLFF
TGCACCAGCAGCCAAGAAGGACAGGGCGGCGAAAAACTGTTTTTT
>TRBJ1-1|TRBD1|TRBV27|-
CASSFSGGGFTEAFF
TGTGCCAGCAGTTTTTCAGGGGGCGGGTTCACTGAAGCTTTCTTT
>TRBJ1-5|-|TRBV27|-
CASSLTGQPQHF
TGTGCCAGCAGTTTAACTGGACAGCCCCAGCATTTT
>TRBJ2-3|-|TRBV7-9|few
CASSLAAGGTTDTQYF
TGTGCCAGCAGCTTAGCGGCAGGGGGGACCACAGATACGCAGTATTTT
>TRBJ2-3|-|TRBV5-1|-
CASSLRQGTDTQYF
TGCGCCAGCAGCTTGAGGCAGGGCACAGATACGCAGTATTTT
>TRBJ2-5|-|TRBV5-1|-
CASSAVSWVETQYF
TGCGCCAGCAGCGCGGTATCGTGGGTGGAGACCCAGTACTTC
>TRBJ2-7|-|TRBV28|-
CASSLWEGAPNYEQYF
TGTGCCAGCAGTTTATGGGAGGGGGCCCCCAACTACGAGCAGTACTTC
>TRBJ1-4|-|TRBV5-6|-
CASSLDLGDNQGEKLFF
TGTGCCAGCAGCCTGGATCTGGGAGATAACCAAGGTGAAAAACTGTTTTTT
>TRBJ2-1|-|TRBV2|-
CASRIQSSPYNEQFF
TGTGCCAGCAGGATACAGTCCAGTCCCTACAATGAGCAGTTCTTC
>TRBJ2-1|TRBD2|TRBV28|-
CASSSPSGLASYNEQFF
TGTGCCAGCAGTTCCCCCTCAGGACTAGCGAGTTACAATGAGCAGTTCTTC
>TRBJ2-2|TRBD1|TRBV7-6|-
CASSIGTGHTGELFF
TGTGCCAGCAGCATAGGGACAGGGCACACCGGGGAGCTGTTTTTT
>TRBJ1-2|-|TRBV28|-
CASSSLPAWNYGYTF
TGTGCCAGCAGTTCTCTTCCAGCGTGGAACTATGGCTACACCTTC